This T cell receptor (beta chain) was sequenced during a study of blood T cell repertoires in COVID-19 (TCRdb year 2020). Study-level background: Samples from collaborators originated in the United States, Italy and Spain and spanned both the acute and convalescent phases of COVID-19. HLA class I and class II types, where available, came from metadata supplied by the sample provider rather than from assay-based typing. The samples were drawn from two sources: the first 160 participants of the ongoing ImmuneRACE study, and 950 to 1,500 subjects contributed by 6 global collaborators. The dataset comprised deeply sampled blood TCRbeta repertoires from subjects exposed to, actively infected with, or recovered from COVID-19. The material from the prospective study consisted of cDNA or gDNA derived from T cells, B-cell-depleted T cells, or PBMCs. The repertoires were released in a freely available public database intended as a resource for research on the immune response to SARS-CoV-2. Sample metadata almost always included a de-identified subject ID, COVID-19 status, age in years and sex. Points the paper makes about the study in general: Clinical and demographic metadata were provided uncurated, with the amount varying by source and participant.

Each collaborating institution followed its own protocols to collect whole blood in K2EDTA tubes. For TCRbeta analysis, collaborators shipped samples as frozen whole blood, isolated PBMCs, or DNA extracted from either of those sample types. Of note for this clone: No cognate antigen has been identified for it. No base qualities exist here, and no much larger clone lies one base off it.

TCRbeta CDR3 regions were amplified from genomic DNA by means of the immunoSEQ Assay, a bias-controlled multiplex PCR. In the source study's methods: The number of nucleated cells in each sample was estimated from the amplification of reference gene primers within the assay. To quantify the absolute abundance of each unique TCRbeta CDR3 rearrangement, sequence reads were collapsed and filtered. For each sample, productive Simpson clonality was calculated as the square root of Simpson's diversity index over productive rearrangements. The table was pulled from immuneACCESS by TCRdb, which kept in-frame rearrangements only. Such tables lose some clones; where checked, under half of the loss comes from unresolved V genes, and the rest has no known cause. V, J and clone size were drawn from that table, and D and trimming were deduced from the DNA. The sample data list 60,000 to 75,000 clones, and roughly 80% of these were observed just once. Jointly, the top ten make up 8.5% to 10% of the sample.

Sequencing input: peripheral blood. This sequence originates from a woman aged 80 or over with acute or convalescent COVID-19.

The nucleotide sequence reads TGCGCCAGCAGCCCTAGCCGCCCGGCAGGGGTCAGAGAGACCCAGTACTTC. It specifies CASSPSRPAGVRETQYF. Rearrangement joined TRBV5-1 to TRBJ2-5; TRBD1 is perhaps the D gene, given 6 matching bases. Including cysteine and phenylalanine, the CDR3 has 17 amino acids. Of all the DNA, just the CDR3 is kept, 51 bases in frame from base 1. V gives up 4 bases and J gives up 4 bases, and the segment between their germline ends measures 23 bases. CDR1 SGHRS and CDR2 YFSETQ were looked up in the germline V gene.